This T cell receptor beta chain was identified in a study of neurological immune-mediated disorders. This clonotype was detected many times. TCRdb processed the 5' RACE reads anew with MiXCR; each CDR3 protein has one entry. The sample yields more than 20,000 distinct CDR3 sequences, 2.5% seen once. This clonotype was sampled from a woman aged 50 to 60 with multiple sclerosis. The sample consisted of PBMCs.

CDR3 sequence: CASRGYGYTF. CDR3 nucleotides: TGTGCCAGCAGGGGGTATGGCTACACCTTC. The V and J genes are TRBV12-3 or TRBV12-4 and TRBJ1-2; D gene unclear. The CDR3 loop spans 10 amino acids. Trimming shortened V by 6 bases and J by 5 bases, and 4 bases separated the two germline ends.